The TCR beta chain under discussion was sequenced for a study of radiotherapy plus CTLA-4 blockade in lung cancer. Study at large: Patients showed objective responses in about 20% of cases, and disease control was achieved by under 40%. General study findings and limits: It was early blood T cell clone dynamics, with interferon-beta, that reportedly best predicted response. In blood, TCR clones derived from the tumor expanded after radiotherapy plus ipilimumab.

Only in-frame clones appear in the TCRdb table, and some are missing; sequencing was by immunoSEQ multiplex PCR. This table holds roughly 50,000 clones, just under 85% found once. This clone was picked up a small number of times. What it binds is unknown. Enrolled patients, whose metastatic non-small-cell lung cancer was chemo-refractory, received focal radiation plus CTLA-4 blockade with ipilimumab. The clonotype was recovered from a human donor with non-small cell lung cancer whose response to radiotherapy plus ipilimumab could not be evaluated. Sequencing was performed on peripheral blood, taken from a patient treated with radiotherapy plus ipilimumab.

CDR3 region: CASSTTQRDRATEAFF. In DNA form, the CDR3 reads TGTGCCAGCAGTACAACCCAGCGGGACAGGGCTACTGAAGCTTTCTTT. V is TRBV6-6 and J is TRBJ1-1, with 9 positions matching TRBD1. Germline V gene data show CDR1 as MNHNY and CDR2 as SVGAGI (reference sequence). V shed 5 bases, J shed 5 bases, and the junction held 12 bases outside the gene matches. The CDR3 spans 16 residues.